The next 24 T cell receptor beta chains were all read from a single sample in a study of beta chain features in type 1 diabetes. Whole-study results and caveats: Patients with Type 1 diabetes showed moderately but significantly shorter TCRB CDR3s in all four CD4+ subsets.

The investigators reverse transcribed all of the isolated RNA, so they sequenced expressed TCRB transcripts. Profiling relied on immunoSEQ multiplex PCR, and the TCRdb table lists in-frame clones only, not all of them. The sample includes 53,000 or so clones, 63% of them seen just once. Their specific antigens are unknown. Sequencing was performed on stem cell memory CD4+ T cells from blood. The receptors shown here come from a woman aged 25-40 years with type 1 diabetes.

The chain carries TRBV6-1 and TRBJ2-7; 9 bases agree with TRBD2. The CDR3 spans 14 residues. With V trimmed by 8 bases and J by 4 bases, 9 bases remained unmatched. Per the germline V gene, CDR1 is MNHNS and CDR2 is SASEGT. The CDR3 nucleotides read TGTGCCAGCGGAATGGCGGGAGGGATTTACGAGCAGTACTTC. Translating it yields CASGMAGGIYEQYF.

This clone was seen more than once but under ten times. V usage is TRBV30 and J usage is TRBJ1-1; possible D gene TRBD1, 5 bases. Looked up from germline, CDR1 is GTSNPN and CDR2 is SVGIG (reference sequence). Trimming shortened V by 3 bases and J by 0 bases, and 5 bases separated the two germline ends. The CDR3 has 12 residues. The CDR3 DNA sequence: TGTGCCTGGAGGGACATGAACACTGAAGCTTTCTTT. Amino acid sequence: CAWRDMNTEAFF. The whole variable domain, filled in from reference TRBV30 and TRBJ1-1, reads SQTIHQWPATLVQPVGSPLSLECTVEGTSNPNLYWYRQAAGRGLQLLFYSVGIGQISSEVPQNLSASRPQDRQFILSSKKLLLSDSGFYLCAWRDMNTEAFFGQGTRLTVV.

CDR3 in amino acids: CASSQRGQNTEAFF. DNA for the CDR3: TGTGCCAGCTCACAACGAGGACAGAACACTGAAGCTTTCTTT. This rearrangement joins TRBV18 to TRBJ1-1, with a weak D call TRBD1 (5 bases). Germline V lookup: CDR1 KGHSH, CDR2 LQKENI. The ends were cut back, 4 bases at V and 1 base at J, with 10 bases in the middle. This CDR3 spans 14 amino acids. The variable domain in full, with the rest retrieved from reference TRBV18 and TRBJ1-1, is NAGVMQNPRHLVRRRGQEARLRCSPMKGHSHVYWYRQLPEEGLKFMVYLQKENIIDESGMPKERFSAEFPKEGPSILRIQQVVRGDSAAYFCASSQRGQNTEAFFGQGTRLTVV.

The chain couples TRBV2 to TRBJ2-3, with 7 bases matching TRBD1. CDR1 and CDR2 (germline): SNHLY, FYNNEI. CDR3 length: 14 residues. After removal of 6 bases from V and 4 bases from J, the junction contained 7 bases not matched to a gene. The CDR3 spells CASRTTGPADTQYF. In DNA, the CDR3 is TGTGCCAGCAGAACGACAGGGCCTGCAGATACGCAGTATTTT.

The gene calls are TRBV2 and TRBJ2-1; perhaps TRBD1 as D (6 bases). This CDR3 has 14 residues. Germline V CDR1 and CDR2: SNHLY, FYNNEI. The CDR3 loop reads CVTTGTWVHNEQFF. CDR3 DNA: TGTGTCACCACAGGGACGTGGGTTCACAATGAGCAGTTCTTC.

This clone was found a few times. The J gene is TRBJ2-4, the V gene TRBV29-1; TRBD1 matches at 9 bases. Germline trimming cut 5 bases from V and 7 bases from J; bases unmatched to any gene: 6. CDR1 and CDR2 (germline): SQVTM, ANQGSEA. The CDR3 has 13 amino acids. DNA for the CDR3: TGCAGCGTTACGGGACAGGGAGGTAACATTCAGTACTTC. It encodes CSVTGQGGNIQYF.

The chain uses TRBV5-1 and TRBJ2-4, with a possible D match to TRBD2 (5 bases). This CDR3 contains 14 residues. The ends were cut back, 5 bases at V and 5 bases at J, with 14 bases in the middle. Germline V lookup: CDR1 SGHRS, CDR2 YFSETQ. The DNA of the CDR3 is TGCGCCAGCAGTTTCAACCACGGGGAAAACATTCAGTACTTC. Translating gives CASSFNHGENIQYF.

This clone was counted a single time. The J gene is TRBJ2-1, the V gene TRBV28; weak D call: TRBD2 (6 bases). Germline CDR1 is MDHEN and CDR2 is SYDVKM. There are 17 residues in the CDR3. Trimming took off 5 bases at V and 1 base at J, with 18 bases between the two ends. The CDR3 DNA follows: TGTGCCAGCAGTACCCCCAGAGGGGCGGGATCCTACAATGAGCAGTTCTTC. Translating it yields CASSTPRGAGSYNEQFF.

This rearrangement joins TRBV7-3 to TRBJ2-2, with 7 bases that match TRBD2. V lost 5 bases to trimming and J lost 0 bases; unmatched junction nucleotides: 6. In germline, CDR1 is SGHTA, CDR2 FQGTGA. The CDR3 runs to 16 residues. DNA of the CDR3: TGTGCCAGCAGCAGTCCCGGGACTACGAACACCGGGGAGCTGTTTTTT. It translates to CASSSPGTTNTGELFF.

In its sample, this clone was seen a few times. The rearrangement links TRBV7-9 to TRBJ2-5, with TRBD1 identical over 7 bases. Looked up from germline, CDR1 is SEHNR and CDR2 is FQNEAQ (reference sequence). Unmatched junction bases numbered 5, after V lost 8 bases and J lost 5 bases. There are 12 residues in the CDR3. CDR3 DNA sequence: TGTGCCAGCCGACAGGGCGCGGAGACCCAGTACTTC. Its protein product is CASRQGAETQYF. The variable domain in full, completed from reference TRBV7-9 and TRBJ2-5, reads DTGVSQNPRHKITKRGQNVTFRCDPISEHNRLYWYRQTLGQGPEFLTYFQNEAQLEKSRLLSDRFSAERPKGSFSTLEIQRTEQGDSAMYLCASRQGAETQYFGPGTRLLVL.

Only a few counts were recorded for this clone. The rearrangement uses TRBV5-1 and TRBJ2-7; the D is unclear. Germline V gene sequence: CDR1 SGHRS, CDR2 YFSETQ. The V and J ends lost 2 bases and 3 bases respectively, with 12 bases between them. CDR3 length: 14 amino acids. CDR3 sequence reads: CASSFLSGNYEQYF. CDR3 DNA sequence: TGCGCCAGCAGCTTTTTGTCCGGTAACTACGAGCAGTACTTC.

The chain is built from TRBV5-1 and TRBJ2-5; TRBD2 matches at 7 bases. The CDR3 runs 13 residues. J lost 7 bases, V lost 4 bases, and 7 bases had no gene match. Per the germline V gene, CDR1 is SGHRS and CDR2 is YFSETQ. CDR3 sequence reads: CASSRLAEGTQYF. The CDR3 DNA follows: TGCGCCAGCAGCCGACTAGCAGAAGGGACCCAGTACTTC.

This sequence joins TRBV4-1 and TRBJ1-5, with a tentative D call TRBD1 (6 bases). Germline-derived CDR1 and CDR2 are MGHRA and YSYEKL. V shed 2 bases and J shed 0 bases, with 17 bases lying between them. The CDR3 spans 18 residues. The CDR3 loop is CASSQNSGTRYSNQPQHF. The CDR3 bases are TGCGCCAGCAGCCAAAACTCCGGGACAAGATATAGCAATCAGCCCCAGCATTTT.

The chain recombines TRBV29-1 with TRBJ1-1, with 8 bases lining up with TRBD1. V was clipped by 7 bases and J by 1 base; unmatched bases: 5. CDR3 length: 13 amino acids. Germline V gene sequence: CDR1 SQVTM, CDR2 ANQGSEA. CDR3 sequence (DNA): TGCAGCGGAAGGGACAGGAGGAACACTGAAGCTTTCTTT. It encodes CSGRDRRNTEAFF.

The chain recombines TRBV5-4 with TRBJ2-6; D might be TRBD2 (5 bases). Trimming removed 5 bases at V and 9 bases at J, with 12 bases between. The CDR3 totals 13 residues. Germline loops: CDR1 SGHNT, CDR2 YYREEE (reference sequence). The CDR3 is CASSPTSLNVLTF. The CDR3 DNA reads TGTGCCAGCAGTCCTACTAGTCTCAACGTCCTGACTTTC. Drawing the rest from reference TRBV5-4 and TRBJ2-6, the complete variable domain is ETGVTQSPTHLIKTRGQQVTLRCSSQSGHNTVSWYQQALGQGPQFIFQYYREEENGRGNFPPRFSGLQFPNYSSELNVNALELDDSALYLCASSPTSLNVLTFGAGSRLTVL.

The chain carries TRBV5-1 and TRBJ2-5; 8 positions match TRBD2. The CDR3 loop spans 15 amino acids. J gave up 3 bases and V 2 bases, and 6 bases lay outside the gene matches. In germline, CDR1 is SGHRS, CDR2 YFSETQ. CDR3 sequence: CASSFFLAGEETQYF. The CDR3 DNA reads TGCGCCAGCAGCTTCTTTCTAGCGGGTGAAGAGACCCAGTACTTC. The variable domain in full, completed from reference TRBV5-1 and TRBJ2-5, reads KAGVTQTPRYLIKTRGQQVTLSCSPISGHRSVSWYQQTPGQGLQFLFEYFSETQRNKGNFPGRFSGRQFSNSRSEMNVSTLELGDSALYLCASSFFLAGEETQYFGPGTRLLVL.

This sequence joins TRBV2 and TRBJ2-3; TRBD2 aligns across 10 bases. Germline V gene sequence: CDR1 SNHLY, CDR2 FYNNEI. The CDR3 spans 15 residues. Trimming at V came to 7 bases and at J to 9 bases, leaving 13 bases not matched to a gene. CDR3 bases: TGTGCCAGCATTGGGGTGCTAGCGGGAGAGGGGACGCAGTATTTT. Translated: CASIGVLAGEGTQYF. The variable domain in full, with the rest retrieved from reference TRBV2 and TRBJ2-3, is EPEVTQTPSHQVTQMGQEVILRCVPISNHLYFYWYRQILGQKVEFLVSFYNNEISEKSEIFDDQFSVERPDGSNFTLKIRSTKLEDSAMYFCASIGVLAGEGTQYFGPGTRLTVL.

The J gene is TRBJ2-2, the V gene TRBV7-3; TRBD2 might be the D (5 bases). Germline-derived CDR1 and CDR2 are SGHTA and FQGTGA. Trimming shortened V by 2 bases and J by 1 base, and 11 bases separated the two germline ends. CDR3 size: 16 residues. The CDR3 DNA reads as TGTGCCAGCAGCTTACGGGGTCACGGGAACACCGGGGAGCTGTTTTTT. Translated: CASSLRGHGNTGELFF.

J is TRBJ2-5 and V is TRBV5-1; 8 positions agree with TRBD1. V was clipped by 3 bases and J by 2 bases; unmatched bases: 12. Germline V gene lookup returns CDR1 SGHRS and CDR2 YFSETQ. CDR3 length equals 17 residues. The CDR3, as DNA: TGCGCCAGCAGCTCACGGACAGGGACAAGGGGGCAAGAGACCCAGTACTTC. As protein: CASSSRTGTRGQETQYF.

This clone has just a few counts. The rearrangement joins TRBV5-1 to TRBJ2-1, with D unclear. Trimming pared 4 bases from V and 0 bases from J, leaving 8 bases between. This CDR3 region has 14 residues. The germline CDR1 and CDR2 sequences are SGHRS and YFSETQ. This CDR3 reads CASSLSLSYNEQFF. The CDR3 nucleotides read TGCGCCAGCAGCCTTAGCCTCTCCTACAATGAGCAGTTCTTC. The whole variable domain, filled in from reference TRBV5-1 and TRBJ2-1, reads KAGVTQTPRYLIKTRGQQVTLSCSPISGHRSVSWYQQTPGQGLQFLFEYFSETQRNKGNFPGRFSGRQFSNSRSEMNVSTLELGDSALYLCASSLSLSYNEQFFGPGTRLTVL.

This chain joins TRBV5-1 and TRBJ2-1; no reliable D call. The CDR3 is 15 residues long. The germline gives CDR1 SGHRS, CDR2 YFSETQ. Trimming removed 0 bases from V and 0 bases from J, with 7 bases in between. CDR3 coding DNA: TGCGCCAGCAGCTTGGTCACAAACTCCTACAATGAGCAGTTCTTC. As protein: CASSLVTNSYNEQFF.

This chain joins TRBV28 and TRBJ1-1, with TRBD1 identical over 7 bases. The V and J ends lost 2 bases and 8 bases, in that order; junction bases with no gene match: 11. Germline V gene sequence: CDR1 MDHEN, CDR2 SYDVKM. This CDR3 is 15 amino acids long. The CDR3 DNA is TGTGCCAGCAGTTTACCCGGGACAGCGATTGACGAAGCTTTCTTT. This codes for CASSLPGTAIDEAFF.

This clone has just a few counts. The gene calls are TRBV9 and TRBJ2-3; TRBD1 is a possible D gene (5 bases). Germline V gene sequence: CDR1 SGDLS, CDR2 YYNGEE. The CDR3 sequence is 16 residues long. The V and J ends lost 0 bases and 3 bases respectively, with 14 bases between them. This chain's CDR3 is CASSVVLHPGTDTQYF. As DNA, the CDR3 is TGTGCCAGCAGCGTAGTTTTGCATCCAGGGACAGATACGCAGTATTTT.

This clone was seen once. The rearrangement links TRBV19 to TRBJ2-2; a weak D match, TRBD1 (6 bases). With 3 bases removed from V and 6 bases from J, the gap between germline ends came to 11 bases. This CDR3 has 14 amino acids. The germline V gene encodes CDR1 LNHDA and CDR2 SQIVND (reference sequence). The CDR3 region is CASSIRGWAGELFF. CDR3 bases: TGTGCCAGTAGTATCAGGGGATGGGCCGGGGAGCTGTTTTTT. Filled out from reference TRBV19 and TRBJ2-2, the complete variable domain reads DGGITQSPKYLFRKEGQNVTLSCEQNLNHDAMYWYRQDPGQGLRLIYYSQIVNDFQKGDIAEGYSVSREKKESFPLTVTSAQKNPTAFYLCASSIRGWAGELFFGEGSRLTVL.